This T cell receptor (beta chain) stems from a study of T cells and Merkel cell carcinoma outcomes. To note about this clone: Its antigen is still unknown.

General study findings and limits: Merkel cell carcinoma outcomes were reportedly predicted by repertoire and T-cell density.

The CDR3 spans 15 residues. CDR1 is ENHRY, CDR2 SYGVKD, per germline. The J segment lost 5 bases and the V segment lost 6 bases, leaving 10 bases of the junction unmatched. Sequencing was performed with immunoSEQ multiplex PCR; in TCRdb, only in-frame clones are kept and a portion is missing. The table shows about 4,000 clones, with approximately 92% occurring only once. The sample was tumor tissue from Merkel cell carcinoma. The clonotype originates from a human donor with Merkel cell carcinoma. The genes are TRBV10-3 and TRBJ1-5; 7 nucleotides agree with TRBD1. The CDR3 loop reads CAIRAGTDTDQPQHF. CDR3 sequence (DNA): TGTGCCATCAGGGCCGGGACAGATACGGATCAGCCCCAGCATTTT.